Sequencing of this T cell receptor (beta chain) was carried out in a study of blood T cell repertoires in COVID-19. Across the whole study: PBMCs, B-cell-depleted T cells, or T cells were the source of the cDNA or gDNA that made up the material.

Assay: immunoSEQ multiplex PCR; the TCRdb copy retains only in-frame clones and omits some. The repertoire holds fewer than 200,000 clones, with about three quarters as singletons. This CDR3 has 16 amino acids. Losses at the gene ends were 5 bases for V and 5 bases for J; bases not matched to a gene: 7. The germline V gene encodes CDR1 LGHDT and CDR2 YNNKEL (reference sequence). V gene TRBV3-1 (or the pseudogene TRBV3-2) combines with J gene TRBJ2-2, with 11 bases identical to TRBD2. This clonotype originated in a woman in her seventies with acute or convalescent COVID-19. The specimen was peripheral blood. Here the CDR3 DNA reads TGTGCCAGCAGCTTGATTGGGACTAGCGGAACCGGGGAGCTGTTTTTT. Translating gives CASSLIGTSGTGELFF.